This TCR beta chain is drawn from a study of T cells in women clearing cervical HPV infection. Overall study context: No precancer developed; the control's incident HPV16 infection cleared within 12 months.

CDR3 length equals 13 residues. Germline values: CDR1 LNHDA, CDR2 SQIVND (reference sequence). With V trimmed by 6 bases and J by 5 bases, 2 bases remained unmatched. A remark on this clone: The sequenced fragment ends 3 residues before the CDR3 boundary, so the rest is inferred from the germline J gene.

All donors had a single incident cervical HPV16 infection, not prevalent. TCR beta CDR3 amplified by multiplex PCR from about 1,100 ng genomic DNA. TCRdb's copy holds only in-frame clones and misses some; the assay was immunoSEQ multiplex PCR. The table lists 30,000 to 45,000 clones. V is TRBV19 and J is TRBJ2-1; TRBD1 matches 9 bases. This TCR was recovered from a woman between 18 and 70 years old with a cervical HPV16 infection that either progressed to CIN3+ or cleared (not recorded which). Material for sequencing was blood buffy coat. The chain's CDR3 is CASRGQGNNEQFF. The sequenced part of the CDR3 DNA is TGTGCCAGTAGGGGACAGGGAAACAATGAG.